This T cell receptor beta chain was documented in a study of blood T cell repertoires in COVID-19. Turning to the study itself: Sites in the United States, Italy and Spain provided acute and convalescent COVID-19 samples.

Germline V gene sequence: CDR1 SGHRS, CDR2 YFSETQ. The V end was cut by 3 bases, the J end by 4 bases, with 14 bases between. The CDR3 is 15 residues long. Original handling: Reference gene primer amplification gave nucleated cell count estimates. The table came from immunoSEQ multiplex PCR; TCRdb's copy has only in-frame clones and leaves some out. The V and J calls and the clone size are those of that table, but D and trimming were determined from the DNA. The table has 200,000 to 300,000 clones, roughly 80% seen once. The sample consisted of peripheral blood. The V gene is TRBV5-1, the J gene TRBJ1-3; no definite D call. This clonotype originated in an older woman with active or convalescent COVID-19. CDR3 sequence: CASSYATGGGNTIYF. Here the CDR3 DNA reads TGCGCCAGCAGCTACGCGACGGGAGGGGGAAACACCATATATTTT.